The rows below give T cell receptor beta chains drawn from one sample of a study of cytomegalovirus exposure and HLA in healthy donors. Assay: immunoSEQ multiplex PCR; the TCRdb copy retains only in-frame clones and omits some. The data contain around 130,000 clones, approximately 80% of them singletons. Sequenced: PBMCs. These receptors originate from a man younger than 35 in good health and CMV-seronegative. CDR3s include the opening cysteine and the closing phenylalanine or tryptophan. D genes are given only for firm matches. A clone size is listed for some rows: how often the clone was seen (once, few, many), or a class if it is expanded.

.,TRBJ2-7,TRBV2,few,TGTGCCAGCAGTGGGGGCAGGGCCGACGAGCAGTACTTC,CASSGGRADEQYF
.,TRBJ1-2,TRBV7-9,.,TGTGCCAGCAGCTTAGATGATCGGAGAATATATGGCTACACCTTC,CASSLDDRRIYGYTF
.,TRBJ2-1,TRBV7-8,.,TGTGCCAGCAGCTTAGCAACAGGAGCGGGTGAGCAGTTCTTC,CASSLATGAGEQFF
.,TRBJ1-5,TRBV5-5,.,TGTGCCAGCAGCTTGGGCTTGAGGGGGAATCAGCCCCAGCATTTT,CASSLGLRGNQPQHF
.,TRBJ1-4,TRBV30,few,TGTGCCTGGAGTGTAAGCAGGAATGAAAAACTGTTTTTT,CAWSVSRNEKLFF
.,TRBJ2-5,TRBV15,.,TGTGCCACCAGCAACCTCCCTCTACAAGAGACCCAGTACTTC,CATSNLPLQETQYF
.,TRBJ1-4,TRBV11-2,.,TGTGCCAGCAGCTTAGGCGGCAGACCAAATGAAAAACTGTTTTTT,CASSLGGRPNEKLFF
.,TRBJ1-2,TRBV28,.,TGTGCCAGCAGTTTGATTCAATCTCAGTATGGCTACACCTTC,CASSLIQSQYGYTF
.,TRBJ1-1,TRBV4-3,.,TGCGCCAGCAGCCAAGTTACAGTCATTGGTGGGACTGAAGCTTTCTTT,CASSQVTVIGGTEAFF
.,TRBJ2-5,TRBV6-5,.,TGTGCCAGCAGGGACAGGGCGGGAGAAGAGACCCAGTACTTC,CASRDRAGEETQYF
TRBD1,TRBJ1-2,TRBV12-5,.,TGTGCTAGTGGCCTTTCTTTCTGGGACAGCCGGAACTATGGCTACACCTTC,CASGLSFWDSRNYGYTF
.,TRBJ1-5,TRBV30,.,TGTGCCTGGAGTCGCGGTGATCAGCCCCAGCATTTT,CAWSRGDQPQHF
.,TRBJ1-2,TRBV28,.,TGTGCCAGCAGTTTATCTACGGGATGGGGCTACACCTTC,CASSLSTGWGYTF
TRBD1,TRBJ1-3,TRBV5-1,once,TGCGCCAGCAGCCTGGGACAGCCTAGCTCTGGAAACACCATATATTTT,CASSLGQPSSGNTIYF
TRBD1,TRBJ2-4,TRBV18,.,TGTGCCAGCTCACCTGGTCTCCCCCGGGACAGGCAACAGTACTTC,CASSPGLPRDRQQYF
.,TRBJ2-1,TRBV12-5,.,TGTGCTAGTGGTTTGGTAGGGTCAGGGACCTACAATGAGCAGTTCTTC,CASGLVGSGTYNEQFF
TRBD1,TRBJ2-4,TRBV6-1,.,TGTGCCAGCAGGGCCTACAGGGGAGCCAAAAACATTCAGTACTTC,CASRAYRGAKNIQYF
TRBD1,TRBJ1-6,TRBV6-1,.,TGTACAACCGGGACAGGGAATTCACCCCTCCACTTT,CTTGTGNSPLHF
TRBD2,TRBJ2-7,TRBV7-3,once,TGTGCCAGCAGGAACGGGGGGTCCCACGAGCAGTACTTC,CASRNGGSHEQYF
.,TRBJ1-5,TRBV19,.,TGTGCCAGCCGGGAGGTCAAAAGGGGCAATCAGCCCCAGCATTTT,CASREVKRGNQPQHF
.,TRBJ1-5,TRBV28,.,TGTGCCAGCACCACGAGGTGGCCCCAGCATTTT,CASTTRWPQHF
.,TRBJ1-1,TRBV10-3,.,TGTGCCATCAGTGTAAGGGGGACCTTGCCTGAAGCTTTCTTT,CAISVRGTLPEAFF
.,TRBJ2-2,TRBV7-8,few,TGTGCCAGCAGCCAAACTAGTTTGAACACCGGGGAGCTGTTTTTT,CASSQTSLNTGELFF
.,TRBJ1-5,TRBV5-8,.,TGTGCCAGCAGCTTGGCCGAGGGTCAGCCCCAGCATTTT,CASSLAEGQPQHF
.,TRBJ1-2,TRBV5-5,few,TGTGCCAGCAGCTTGGCTTCGGTAAATATCCACAGTAGTTGGGATGGCTACACCTTC,CASSLASVNIHSSWDGYTF
TRBD2,TRBJ2-7,TRBV19,.,TGTGCCAGTAGTTTCGGGGAGGGACCATTCTACGAGCAGTACTTC,CASSFGEGPFYEQYF
.,TRBJ2-5,TRBV18,.,TGTGCCAGCTCACCACGCGGGGGCCAAGGGACCCAGTACTTC,CASSPRGGQGTQYF
.,TRBJ1-5,TRBV19,.,TGTGCCAGTAGTGAAGGAGGGGCCCCGAAGCATTTT,CASSEGGAPKHF
TRBD1,TRBJ2-5,TRBV7-2,.,TGTGCCAGCAGCTCACAGACAGGGGGCGAGCGGGCCCAGTACTTC,CASSSQTGGERAQYF
.,TRBJ1-2,TRBV6-1,.,TGTGCCAGCAGTGAACGTCGCAGGGCCCATGATGGCTACACCTTC,CASSERRRAHDGYTF
TRBD1,TRBJ2-3,TRBV14,.,TGTGCCAGCAGCCCTAACAGGGGAGATTACACAGATACGCAGTATTTT,CASSPNRGDYTDTQYF
TRBD1,TRBJ1-2,TRBV19,.,TGTGCCAGTAGTATAGATCGGACAGGGGGAAACTATGGCTACACCTTC,CASSIDRTGGNYGYTF
.,TRBJ2-7,TRBV30,.,TGTGCCTGGGGGGAGGCCTACGAGCAGTACTTC,CAWGEAYEQYF
.,TRBJ2-1,TRBV19,.,TGTGCCAGTAGTCGGACACAATCATACAATGAGCAGTTCTTC,CASSRTQSYNEQFF
.,TRBJ1-6,TRBV4-3,.,TGCGCCAGCAATTACAGGGAGAATTCACCCCTCCACTTT,CASNYRENSPLHF
TRBD2,TRBJ2-2,TRBV30,.,TGTGCCTGGAGAGCGGGGGGAACGAACACCGGGGAGCTGTTTTTT,CAWRAGGTNTGELFF
.,TRBJ1-3,TRBV28,.,TGTGCCAGCAGTTTGGCAGGGGAGAGCGACACCATATATTTT,CASSLAGESDTIYF
TRBD2,TRBJ2-2,TRBV19,.,TGTGCCACCAAGACGCGGCGGGGGTTGGTCGGGGAGCTGTTTTTT,CATKTRRGLVGELFF
.,TRBJ1-2,TRBV15,.,TGTGCCACCAGCCCGGACAGAAACTATGGCTACACCTTC,CATSPDRNYGYTF
TRBD1,TRBJ2-7,TRBV28,.,TGTGCCAGCAGTTTCCTGGGACAGGGGAACAACGAGCAGTACTTC,CASSFLGQGNNEQYF
.,TRBJ2-5,TRBV5-1,.,TGCGCCAGCACCGTGACGGCAGGAGGTGAGACCCAGTACTTC,CASTVTAGGETQYF
TRBD1,TRBJ2-1,TRBV19,.,TGTGCCAGTAGATTAAGGACAGGCTACAATGAGCAGTTCTTC,CASRLRTGYNEQFF
TRBD1,TRBJ2-3,TRBV9,.,TGTGCCAGCAGCCTCTCCCGGACAGGGAAGGCAGATACGCAGTATTTT,CASSLSRTGKADTQYF
.,TRBJ2-3,TRBV29-1,.,TGCAGCGTCGGGGAATCAGATACGCAGTATTTT,CSVGESDTQYF
TRBD1,TRBJ1-6,TRBV2,.,TGTGCCAGCAGGGAGCAGACAGGGGGTAATTCACCCCTCCACTTT,CASREQTGGNSPLHF
TRBD1,TRBJ2-7,TRBV5-4,.,TGTGCCAGCAGCCCCGGGACAGACACCTACGAGCAGTACTTC,CASSPGTDTYEQYF
.,TRBJ1-1,TRBV9,.,TGTGCCAGCAGCGTAGGCGGGGGCGCGGGATCGGACACTGAAGCTTTCTTT,CASSVGGGAGSDTEAFF
TRBD1,TRBJ1-6,TRBV7-8,.,TGTGCCAGCAGCCCTCAGACAGGGGCGTATAATTCACCCCTCCACTTT,CASSPQTGAYNSPLHF
.,TRBJ1-5,TRBV27,once,TGTGCCAGCAGTTTAAGTTCTGGCGGGGGAGGGCCCCAGCATTTT,CASSLSSGGGGPQHF
TRBD1,TRBJ1-2,TRBV6-5,.,TGTGCCAGCAGAAACAGGGGCTATGGCTACACCTTC,CASRNRGYGYTF
.,TRBJ2-3,TRBV5-1,.,TGCGCCAGCAGCCTCCAGACGCGGGGAGATACGCAGTATTTT,CASSLQTRGDTQYF